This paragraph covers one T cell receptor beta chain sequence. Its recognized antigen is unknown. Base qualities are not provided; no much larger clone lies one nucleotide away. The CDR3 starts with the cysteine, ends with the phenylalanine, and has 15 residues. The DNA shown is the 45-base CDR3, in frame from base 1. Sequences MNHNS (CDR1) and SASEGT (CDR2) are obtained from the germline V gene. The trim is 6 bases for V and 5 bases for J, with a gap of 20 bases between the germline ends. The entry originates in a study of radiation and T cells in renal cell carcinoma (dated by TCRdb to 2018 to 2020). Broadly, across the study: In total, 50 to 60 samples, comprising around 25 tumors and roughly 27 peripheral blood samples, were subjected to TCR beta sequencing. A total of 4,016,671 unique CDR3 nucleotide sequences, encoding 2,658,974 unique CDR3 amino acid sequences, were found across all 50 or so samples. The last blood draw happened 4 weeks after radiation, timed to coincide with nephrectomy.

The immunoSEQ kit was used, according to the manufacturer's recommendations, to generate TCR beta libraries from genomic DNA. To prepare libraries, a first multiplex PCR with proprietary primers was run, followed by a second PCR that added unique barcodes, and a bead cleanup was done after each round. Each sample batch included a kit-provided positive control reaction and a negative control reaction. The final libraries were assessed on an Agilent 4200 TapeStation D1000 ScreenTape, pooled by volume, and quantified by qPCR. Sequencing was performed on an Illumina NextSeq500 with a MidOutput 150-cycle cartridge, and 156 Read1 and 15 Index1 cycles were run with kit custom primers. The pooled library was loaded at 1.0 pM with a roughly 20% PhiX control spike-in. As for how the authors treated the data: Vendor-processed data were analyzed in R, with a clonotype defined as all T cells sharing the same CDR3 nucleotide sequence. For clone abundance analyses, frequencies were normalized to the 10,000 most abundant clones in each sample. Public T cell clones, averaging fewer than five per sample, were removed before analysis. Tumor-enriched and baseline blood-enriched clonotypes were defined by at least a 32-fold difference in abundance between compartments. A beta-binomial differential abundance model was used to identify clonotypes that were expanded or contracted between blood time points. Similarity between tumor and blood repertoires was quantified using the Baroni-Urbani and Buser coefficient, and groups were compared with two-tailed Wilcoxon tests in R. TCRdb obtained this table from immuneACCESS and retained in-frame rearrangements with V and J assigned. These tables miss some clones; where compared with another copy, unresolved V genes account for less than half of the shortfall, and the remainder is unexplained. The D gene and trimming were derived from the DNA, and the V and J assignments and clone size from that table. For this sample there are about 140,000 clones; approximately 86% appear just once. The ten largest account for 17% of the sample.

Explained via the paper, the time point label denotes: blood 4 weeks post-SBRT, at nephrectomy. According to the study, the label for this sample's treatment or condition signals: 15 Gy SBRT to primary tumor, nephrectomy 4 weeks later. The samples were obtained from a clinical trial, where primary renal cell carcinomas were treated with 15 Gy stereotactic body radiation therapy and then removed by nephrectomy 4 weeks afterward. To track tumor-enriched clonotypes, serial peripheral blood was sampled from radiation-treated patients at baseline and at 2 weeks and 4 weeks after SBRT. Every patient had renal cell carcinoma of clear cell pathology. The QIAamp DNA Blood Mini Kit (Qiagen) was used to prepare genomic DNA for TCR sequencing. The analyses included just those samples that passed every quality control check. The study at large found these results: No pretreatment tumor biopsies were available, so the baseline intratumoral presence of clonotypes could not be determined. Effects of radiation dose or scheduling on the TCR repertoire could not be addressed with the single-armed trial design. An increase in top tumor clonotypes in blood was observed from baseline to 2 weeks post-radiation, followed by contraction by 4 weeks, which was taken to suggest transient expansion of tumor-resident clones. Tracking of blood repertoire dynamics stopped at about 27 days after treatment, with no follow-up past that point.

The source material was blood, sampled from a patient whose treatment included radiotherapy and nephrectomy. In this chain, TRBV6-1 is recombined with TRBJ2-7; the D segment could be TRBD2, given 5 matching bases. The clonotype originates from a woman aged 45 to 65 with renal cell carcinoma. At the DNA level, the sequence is TGTGCCAGCAGAAAGGACTCCTTTTACGGGAACGAGCAGTACTTC. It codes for CASRKDSFYGNEQYF.